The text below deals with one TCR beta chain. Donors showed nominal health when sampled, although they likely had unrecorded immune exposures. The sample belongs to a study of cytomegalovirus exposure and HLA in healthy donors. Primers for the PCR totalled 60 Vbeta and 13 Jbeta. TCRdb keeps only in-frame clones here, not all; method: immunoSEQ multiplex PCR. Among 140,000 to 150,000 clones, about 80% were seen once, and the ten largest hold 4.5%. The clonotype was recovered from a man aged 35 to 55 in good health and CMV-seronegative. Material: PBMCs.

The CDR3 DNA is TGTGCCAGCAGCTTCCGTATAAATCAGCCCCAGCATTTT. Its protein is CASSFRINQPQHF. The rearrangement links TRBV13 to TRBJ1-5; the D is unclear. Trimming left V 3 bases short and J 4 bases short, with 7 bases between. Germline CDR1 is PRHDT and CDR2 is FYEKMQ (reference sequence). CDR3 length equals 13 residues.